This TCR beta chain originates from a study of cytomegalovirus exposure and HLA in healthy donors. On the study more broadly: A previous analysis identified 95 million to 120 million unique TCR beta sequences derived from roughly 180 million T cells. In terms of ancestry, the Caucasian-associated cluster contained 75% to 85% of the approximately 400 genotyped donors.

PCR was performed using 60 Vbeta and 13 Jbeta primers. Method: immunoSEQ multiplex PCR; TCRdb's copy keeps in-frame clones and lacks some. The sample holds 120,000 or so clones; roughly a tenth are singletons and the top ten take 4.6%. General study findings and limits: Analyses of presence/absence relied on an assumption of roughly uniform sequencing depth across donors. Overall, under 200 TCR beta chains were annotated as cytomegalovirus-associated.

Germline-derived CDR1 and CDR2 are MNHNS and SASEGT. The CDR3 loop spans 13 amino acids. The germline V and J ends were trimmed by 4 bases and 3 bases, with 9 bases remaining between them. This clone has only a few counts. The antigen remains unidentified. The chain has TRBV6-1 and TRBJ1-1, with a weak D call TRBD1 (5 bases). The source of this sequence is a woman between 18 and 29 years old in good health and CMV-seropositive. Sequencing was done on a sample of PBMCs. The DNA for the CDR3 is TGTGCCAGCAGTGCGGAGGGGCACACTGAAGCTTTCTTT. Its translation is CASSAEGHTEAFF.